The clone carrying this TCR beta chain was counted ten times or more. Its antigen remains unidentified. These data originate in a study of T cells in Graves' hyperthyroidism and ophthalmopathy. Study-level points and caveats: Peripheral blood also featured most of the thyroid clonotypes expanded above 0.001. Stable hyperthyroidism and ophthalmopathy were separated using 13 V-J signatures.

The CDR3 regions of TCR beta were amplified from RNA transcripts. RT-PCR in the first round (using the HTBI primer set) targeted the TCR CDR3. Each CDR3 protein is one row after TCRdb ran MiXCR on the multiplex PCR reads. The sample holds under 400,000 distinct CDR3 sequences, 15% to 20% seen once. Hyperthyroidism had been newly diagnosed in patients aged 18 to 65, and its duration was under 2 months. Looked up from germline, CDR1 is SNHLY and CDR2 is FYNNEI. The CDR3 runs to 15 residues. The V segment lost 6 bases and the J segment 2 bases; nucleotides outside the gene matches: 8. This chain connects TRBV2 to TRBJ2-3; 7 bases align to TRBD2. The clonotype originates from a woman in her forties or fifties with Graves' hyperthyroidism. The sample comprised blood. The CDR3 DNA follows: TGTGCCAGCAGGGAGAGCGGGACTCTCACAGATACGCAGTATTTT. This encodes CASRESGTLTDTQYF.